One and the same sample provided the 26 T cell receptor beta chains below, sequenced in a study of blood T cells in healthy people across ages. Using a J-beta primer mix together with a sample-barcoded 5' primer, a second PCR was run for roughly 6 to 12 cycles. TCRdb re-called the 5' RACE reads through MiXCR, storing one row per CDR3 protein. The profile shows about 680,000 distinct CDR3 sequences, approximately 50% of them singletons. Sequencing was carried out using blood. The source of these receptors is a woman aged 55-69 years in good health.

A word on this clonotype: An end of the junction does not agree with germline; a read error may underlie this. The chain is built from TRBV19 and TRBJ2-3; 7 bases line up with TRBD1. This CDR3 has 13 residues. CDR1 LNHDA and CDR2 SQIVND come from the germline V gene (reference sequence). CDR3 protein: CPSRGQVIDTQYF. For the CDR3, the DNA is TGTCCCAGTAGAGGACAGGTGATAGATACGCAGTATTTT.

The chain combines TRBV11-2 with TRBJ2-1; 7 bases map to TRBD2. Germline-derived CDR1 and CDR2 are SGHAT and FQNNGV. After removal of 2 bases from V and 8 bases from J, the junction contained 6 bases not matched to a gene. This CDR3 region has 14 residues. CDR3 in amino acids: CASSLRLAVDEQFF. In DNA, the CDR3 is TGTGCCAGCAGCTTACGGCTAGCGGTCGATGAGCAGTTCTTC.

This chain joins TRBV24-1 and TRBJ2-1, with no clear D. Germline values: CDR1 KGHDR, CDR2 SFDVKD. The CDR3 contains 14 residues. The V end was cut by 6 bases, the J end by 0 bases, with 8 bases between. The CDR3 DNA sequence: TGTGCCACCAGTACCGGAAGCTCCTACAATGAGCAGTTCTTC. Translated: CATSTGSSYNEQFF.

J is TRBJ2-3 and V is TRBV11-3; possible D gene TRBD2, 6 bases. The CDR3 contains 16 residues. Trimming took off 0 bases at V and 6 bases at J, with 16 bases between the two ends. Per germline, CDR1 SGHNT and CDR2 YENEEA. The CDR3 nucleotides read TGTGCCAGCAGCTTAGATTCGGGAGCCCGCGGGGATACGCAGTATTTT. Encoded protein: CASSLDSGARGDTQYF.

This clonotype was counted only a few times. This rearrangement joins TRBV27 to TRBJ2-1, with D maybe TRBD1 (6 bases). Trimming stripped 10 bases from V and 2 bases from J, with 12 bases between. This CDR3 has 13 amino acids. Germline CDR1 MNHEY, CDR2 SMNVEV (reference sequence). CDR3 coding DNA: TGTGCCATCCGGGACAAGGCCTACAATGAGCAGTTCTTC. It codes for CAIRDKAYNEQFF.

The chain carries TRBV6-2 or TRBV6-3 and TRBJ2-3, with D unclear. Germline V gene data show CDR1 as MNHEY and CDR2 as SVGEGT. This CDR3 is built from 12 residues. V was trimmed by 6 bases and J by 8 bases, leaving 12 bases between them. DNA for the CDR3: TGTGCCAGCAGCCGCATGGATGGTACGCAGTATTTT. Amino acid sequence: CASSRMDGTQYF.

The sample holds many counts of this clonotype. V is TRBV2 and J is TRBJ2-4; TRBD1 might be the D (6 bases). Germline CDR1 SNHLY, CDR2 FYNNEI. The CDR3 runs to 13 residues. The V gene lost 5 bases and the J gene lost 12 bases, with 17 bases spanning the gap. The CDR3 here is CASSQQGADTQYF. The CDR3 nucleotides read TGTGCCAGCAGTCAACAGGGTGCGGACACTCAGTACTTC.

The CDR3 DNA is TGCAGTGCTCGCGACACACGGGTATTCTACGAGCAGTACTTC. This codes for CSARDTRVFYEQYF. The genes are TRBV20-1 and TRBJ2-7; D is ambiguous. Per germline, CDR1 DFQATT and CDR2 SNEGSKA (reference sequence). The CDR3 spans 14 residues. Trimming took 5 bases from V and 3 from J, leaving 17 bases between them.

The V and J genes are TRBV11-3 and TRBJ2-1; the D is unclear. V lost 5 bases, J lost 1 base, and 6 bases lay in between. In germline, CDR1 is SGHNT, CDR2 YENEEA. The CDR3 contains 13 residues. CDR3 DNA sequence: TGTGCCAGCAGCGAACAGTCCTACAATGAGCAGTTCTTC. It yields the protein CASSEQSYNEQFF.

This chain connects TRBV6-2 or TRBV6-3 to TRBJ2-1; possible D gene TRBD1, 6 bases. The CDR3 runs to 19 residues. The V gene lost 2 bases and the J gene lost 0 bases, with 20 bases spanning the gap. The germline V gene has CDR1 MNHEY and CDR2 SVGEGT. Here the CDR3 reads CASSYGGSRVRGSYNEQFF. The CDR3 DNA reads as TGTGCCAGCAGTTACGGTGGTTCTAGGGTCAGGGGCTCCTACAATGAGCAGTTCTTC.

This clonotype was seen a few times. V usage is TRBV7-2 and J usage is TRBJ2-2; no firm D call. CDR3 length equals 12 residues. Between the trimmed V and J ends, which lost 1 base and 7 bases, there was a span of 4 bases. From germline, CDR1 is SGHTA and CDR2 FQGNSA. CDR3 protein: CASSLVHGELFF. The DNA for the CDR3 is TGTGCCAGCAGCTTAGTACACGGGGAGCTGTTTTTT.

The rearrangement joins TRBV20-1 to TRBJ2-1; no clear D. This CDR3 has 13 amino acids. V was shortened by 5 bases and J by 1 base, with 9 bases between the two germline ends. Germline V gives CDR1 DFQATT, CDR2 SNEGSKA (reference sequence). CDR3 DNA: TGCAGTGCTCTGTCCAGTTCCTACAATGAGCAGTTCTTC. This codes for CSALSSSYNEQFF.

In this sample, this clonotype turned up a few times. The rearrangement joins TRBV7-2 to TRBJ2-7; D is unclear. Germline CDR1 and CDR2: SGHTA and FQGNSA. This CDR3 is 14 amino acids long. V lost 2 bases and J 3 bases, leaving 11 bases between the germline ends. The chain's CDR3 is CASSLSGRSYEQYF. The CDR3 region has the DNA TGTGCCAGCAGCTTATCTGGCAGGAGCTACGAGCAGTACTTC.

This clonotype has more than one count but fewer than ten. This chain uses TRBV12-3 or TRBV12-4 with TRBJ1-1; possible D gene TRBD1, 6 bases. The germline V and J ends were trimmed by 6 bases and 4 bases, with 9 bases remaining between them. The CDR3 runs 12 residues. The CDR3 protein is CASRSGATEAFF. The CDR3 nucleotides are TGTGCCAGCAGGTCAGGGGCCACTGAAGCTTTCTTT.

The CDR3 loop is CACTRLAGYEQYF. The CDR3 DNA reads TGTGCCTGCACAAGACTAGCGGGCTACGAGCAGTACTTC. This rearrangement joins TRBV30 to TRBJ2-7; 10 bases fit TRBD2. CDR1 and CDR2 (germline): GTSNPN, SVGIG (reference sequence). This CDR3 is 13 amino acids long. V was clipped by 6 bases and J by 3 bases; unmatched bases: 5.

A word on this clonotype: This may come from a read error, since a much larger clone is one base off. This rearrangement joins TRBV6-1 to TRBJ2-2; TRBD2 matches at 9 bases. The ends lost 6 bases at V and 4 bases at J; junction bases unmatched: 12. Germline CDR1 is MNHNS and CDR2 is SASEGT. This CDR3 is 17 amino acids long. In DNA, the CDR3 is TGTGCCAGCAGGCGTACCGGGACTAGCTTGAGCACCGGGGAGCTGTTTTTT. As protein: CASRRTGTSLSTGELFF.

The table lists this clonotype with a few counts. V gene TRBV7-2 combines with J gene TRBJ2-3, with TRBD2 matching 11 bases. V was clipped by 5 bases and J by 6 bases; unmatched bases: 10. There are 16 residues in the CDR3. Germline V gene lookup returns CDR1 SGHTA and CDR2 FQGNSA. The DNA for the CDR3 is TGTGCCAGCAGCAGTAGCGGGAGGGCCGAGCAGGATACGCAGTATTTT. It yields the protein CASSSSGRAEQDTQYF.

Only a few counts were recorded for this clonotype. This sequence joins TRBV9 and TRBJ2-1; TRBD1 is a possible D gene (6 bases). CDR1 and CDR2 (germline): SGDLS, YYNGEE. The V and J ends lost 3 bases and 9 bases respectively, with 13 bases between them. This CDR3 comprises 13 residues. This CDR3 is CASSGGQGTEQFF. CDR3 DNA sequence: TGTGCCAGCAGCGGGGGGCAGGGCACTGAGCAGTTCTTC.

This rearrangement joins TRBV27 to TRBJ2-7, with 11 bases matching TRBD2. Germline V lookup: CDR1 MNHEY, CDR2 SMNVEV (reference sequence). The V gene end was trimmed by 0 bases and the J gene end by 7 bases; junction bases not matched to a gene: 17. The CDR3 runs to 19 residues. This chain's CDR3 is CASSLSPPSASGRFNEQYF. The DNA for the CDR3 is TGTGCCAGCAGTTTATCGCCCCCCTCGGCTAGCGGGAGGTTCAATGAGCAGTACTTC.

This clonotype has a handful of counts. This rearrangement joins TRBV6-6 to TRBJ2-1; D possibly corresponds to TRBD2 (5 bases). Germline V gene lookup returns CDR1 MNHNY and CDR2 SVGAGI (reference sequence). Trimming cost V 8 bases and J 5 bases, with 16 bases left between them. The CDR3 loop spans 14 amino acids. The CDR3 loop reads CASDPTGEDNEQFF. In DNA, the CDR3 is TGTGCCAGCGATCCCACCGGGGAAGACAATGAGCAGTTCTTC.

As for this clonotype: At one end the junction does not follow the germline gene, possibly because of a read error. The rearrangement uses TRBV29-1 and TRBJ2-7; 10 nucleotides match TRBD1. The CDR3 covers 14 residues. Germline CDR1 SQVTM, CDR2 ANQGSEA. CDR3 bases: TGCAACGTTGAAAGCGGGACAGGGGTATGGGAGCAGTACTTC. Amino acids: CNVESGTGVWEQYF.

The V and J genes are TRBV9 and TRBJ1-2; the D is unclear. Trimming left V 3 bases short and J 5 bases short, with 14 bases between. The length of the CDR3 is 14 residues. Per the germline V gene, CDR1 is SGDLS and CDR2 is YYNGEE. CDR3 in amino acids: CASSAWTDSYGYTF. The CDR3 DNA reads as TGTGCCAGCAGCGCCTGGACGGACTCTTATGGCTACACCTTC.

The rearrangement links TRBV6-5 to TRBJ2-1; D is unclear. The germline gives CDR1 MNHEY, CDR2 SVGAGI. V shed 6 bases and J shed 4 bases, with 7 bases lying between them. This CDR3 comprises 12 residues. The CDR3 is CASRDLYNEQFF. CDR3 nucleotides: TGTGCCAGCAGGGACCTTTACAATGAGCAGTTCTTC.

This clonotype showed up just a few times. The V call is TRBV27, the J call TRBJ2-5; 11 nucleotides line up with TRBD2. The CDR3 is made up of 15 amino acids. In germline, CDR1 is MNHEY, CDR2 SMNVEV (reference sequence). V gave up 6 bases and J gave up 2 bases; unmatched junction bases: 5. CDR3 region: CASRPGTSGQETQYF. The CDR3 DNA follows: TGTGCCAGCAGACCCGGGACTAGCGGACAAGAGACCCAGTACTTC.

This chain uses TRBV20-1 with TRBJ2-4; TRBD1 matches at 7 bases. The J call may be faulty, since TRBJ2-7 better matches the DNA end. This CDR3 has 13 amino acids. Germline loops: CDR1 DFQATT, CDR2 SNEGSKA (reference sequence). The CDR3 protein is CSASLQGTYEQYF. CDR3 bases: TGCAGTGCCTCACTACAGGGGACCTACGAGCAGTACTTC.

A few counts support this clonotype. The gene calls are TRBV6-1 and TRBJ2-5; 13 bases fit TRBD2. The germline gives CDR1 MNHNS, CDR2 SASEGT. This CDR3 is built from 16 residues. Germline trimming cut 4 bases from V and 5 bases from J; bases unmatched to any gene: 7. The CDR3 spells CASSGRGLAGVETQYF. DNA of the CDR3: TGTGCCAGCAGTGGGCGAGGACTAGCGGGAGTGGAGACCCAGTACTTC.